A selection of T cell receptor beta chains follows, all from one sample in a study of blood T cell repertoires in COVID-19. Produced via immunoSEQ multiplex PCR; TCRdb's table is partial and in-frame only. This sample has around 68,000 clones; approximately 80% occur once, and the top ten carry 8.5% to 10%. Input material: peripheral blood. Every receptor here comes from a woman aged 50 to 60 with acute or convalescent COVID-19. Both conserved end residues are part of each CDR3. D genes are given only for firm matches. Part of the rows lack a size; the others show once, few, many or a class for expanded clones.

CDR3 protein: CASSSWTGYSGNTIYF
CDR3 DNA: TGTGCCAGCAGCTCCTGGACAGGCTACTCTGGAAACACCATATATTTT
D gene: TRBD1
V gene: TRBV5-4
J gene: TRBJ1-3
clone size: NA

CDR3 protein: CASSFLGGYGYTF
CDR3 DNA: TGTGCCAGCAGCTTTCTAGGGGGCTATGGCTACACCTTC
D gene: NA
V gene: TRBV5-4
J gene: TRBJ1-2
clone size: few

CDR3 protein: CASSLEAEAGEKLFF
CDR3 DNA: TGCGCCAGCAGCTTGGAGGCCGAGGCGGGTGAAAAACTGTTTTTT
D gene: NA
V gene: TRBV5-1
J gene: TRBJ1-4
clone size: many

CDR3 protein: CASSLGTGGTGELFF
CDR3 DNA: TGTGCCAGCAGTTTAGGGACAGGGGGAACCGGGGAGCTGTTTTTT
D gene: TRBD1
V gene: TRBV27
J gene: TRBJ2-2
clone size: NA

CDR3 protein: CASSQDLARMNTEAFF
CDR3 DNA: TGCGCCAGCAGCCAAGATCTTGCCAGAATGAACACTGAAGCTTTCTTT
D gene: NA
V gene: TRBV4-3
J gene: TRBJ1-1
clone size: NA

CDR3 protein: CASSGLHLSVAGGVNIQYF
CDR3 DNA: TGCGCCAGCAGCGGTCTCCACCTCTCAGTAGCGGGAGGTGTGAACATTCAGTACTTC
D gene: TRBD2
V gene: TRBV5-1
J gene: TRBJ2-4
clone size: few

CDR3 protein: CASSLWGTGQKLFF
CDR3 DNA: TGTGCCAGCAGTCTGTGGGGAACAGGTCAAAAACTGTTTTTT
D gene: NA
V gene: TRBV28
J gene: TRBJ1-4
clone size: once

CDR3 protein: CASSLEETSGYNEQFF
CDR3 DNA: TGTGCCAGCAGCTTAGAGGAGACTAGCGGTTACAATGAGCAGTTCTTC
D gene: TRBD2
V gene: TRBV11-3
J gene: TRBJ2-1
clone size: few

CDR3 protein: CASSLTGMDQPQHF
CDR3 DNA: TGTGCCAGCAGTCTTACAGGGATGGATCAGCCCCAGCATTTT
D gene: NA
V gene: TRBV2
J gene: TRBJ1-5
clone size: NA

CDR3 protein: CASSTFDGQAASGANVLTF
CDR3 DNA: TGTGCCAGTAGTACGTTTGACGGACAGGCTGCCTCTGGGGCCAACGTCCTGACTTTC
D gene: TRBD1
V gene: TRBV19
J gene: TRBJ2-6
clone size: few

CDR3 protein: CSASLGVGQPQHF
CDR3 DNA: TGCAGTGCTAGTCTAGGGGTGGGTCAGCCCCAGCATTTT
D gene: NA
V gene: TRBV20-1
J gene: TRBJ1-5
clone size: few

CDR3 protein: CASSHLAETHNEQFF
CDR3 DNA: TGTGCCAGCAGCCATCTAGCGGAAACCCACAATGAGCAGTTCTTC
D gene: TRBD2
V gene: TRBV14
J gene: TRBJ2-1
clone size: NA

CDR3 protein: CASSVGTGELFF
CDR3 DNA: TGTGCCAGCAGCGTTGGTACAGGGGAGCTGTTTTTT
D gene: NA
V gene: TRBV9
J gene: TRBJ2-2
clone size: NA

CDR3 protein: CASSQDPSSGSRADTQYF
CDR3 DNA: TGTGCCAGCAGCCAAGATCCTTCTAGCGGGAGTCGAGCAGATACGCAGTATTTT
D gene: TRBD2
V gene: TRBV4-2
J gene: TRBJ2-3
clone size: few

CDR3 protein: CASSTGQVLPQHF
CDR3 DNA: TGTGCCAGCAGTACCGGACAGGTCCTACCCCAGCATTTT
D gene: TRBD1
V gene: TRBV12-3/TRBV12-4
J gene: TRBJ1-5
clone size: NA

CDR3 protein: CASSLGQGYGEKLFF
CDR3 DNA: TGTGCCAGCAGCTTGGGACAGGGCTATGGGGAAAAACTGTTTTTT
D gene: TRBD1
V gene: TRBV5-4
J gene: TRBJ1-4
clone size: NA

CDR3 protein: CASSWGGTEAFF
CDR3 DNA: TGTGCCAGCAGCTGGGGGGGGACTGAAGCTTTCTTT
D gene: NA
V gene: TRBV7-2
J gene: TRBJ1-1
clone size: few

CDR3 protein: CASSPWGQGYEQYF
CDR3 DNA: TGTGCCAGCTCCCCCTGGGGCCAGGGCTACGAGCAGTACTTC
D gene: NA
V gene: TRBV18
J gene: TRBJ2-7
clone size: NA

CDR3 protein: CASSVQGSTYNEQFF
CDR3 DNA: TGCGCCAGCAGCGTCCAGGGGAGCACCTACAATGAGCAGTTCTTC
D gene: NA
V gene: TRBV5-1
J gene: TRBJ2-1
clone size: NA

CDR3 protein: CASTPEEGYGYTF
CDR3 DNA: TGTGCCAGCACCCCGGAGGAGGGCTATGGCTACACCTTC
D gene: NA
V gene: TRBV2
J gene: TRBJ1-2
clone size: NA

CDR3 protein: CATDPGTSGSNEQFF
CDR3 DNA: TGTGCCACCGATCCCGGGACTAGCGGCTCCAATGAGCAGTTCTTC
D gene: TRBD2
V gene: TRBV24-1
J gene: TRBJ2-1
clone size: NA

CDR3 protein: CASSLSGGMDQPQHF
CDR3 DNA: TGTGCCAGCAGCCTAAGCGGGGGAATGGATCAGCCCCAGCATTTT
D gene: NA
V gene: TRBV7-3
J gene: TRBJ1-5
clone size: NA

CDR3 protein: CASSPGQVVTKNIQYF
CDR3 DNA: TGTGCCAGCTCACCCGGACAGGTCGTAACCAAAAACATTCAGTACTTC
D gene: TRBD1
V gene: TRBV18
J gene: TRBJ2-4
clone size: few

CDR3 protein: CASGGIYGYTF
CDR3 DNA: TGTGCCAGCGGAGGAATCTATGGCTACACCTTC
D gene: NA
V gene: TRBV21-1
J gene: TRBJ1-2
clone size: few

CDR3 protein: CASMASYNEQFF
CDR3 DNA: TGTGCCAGTATGGCCTCCTACAATGAGCAGTTCTTC
D gene: NA
V gene: TRBV19
J gene: TRBJ2-1
clone size: NA

CDR3 protein: CASSESGGIWEKLFF
CDR3 DNA: TGCGCCAGCAGTGAGTCGGGAGGTATTTGGGAAAAACTGTTTTTT
D gene: NA
V gene: TRBV10-2
J gene: TRBJ1-4
clone size: NA

CDR3 protein: CASSLASRGLGSEQYF
CDR3 DNA: TGTGCCAGCAGCCTGGCGAGCCGGGGACTAGGATCCGAGCAGTACTTC
D gene: TRBD2
V gene: TRBV27
J gene: TRBJ2-7
clone size: NA

CDR3 protein: CASNKGGGSGKTQYF
CDR3 DNA: TGTGCCAGTAATAAAGGGGGTGGGTCGGGGAAGACCCAGTACTTC
D gene: NA
V gene: TRBV19
J gene: TRBJ2-5
clone size: few

CDR3 protein: CASSFKRNTEAFF
CDR3 DNA: TGTGCCAGCAGCTTTAAGAGGAACACTGAAGCTTTCTTT
D gene: NA
V gene: TRBV7-6
J gene: TRBJ1-1
clone size: once

CDR3 protein: CASSMGLAGTAYEQYF
CDR3 DNA: TGTGCCAGCAGCATGGGACTAGCGGGGACCGCCTACGAGCAGTACTTC
D gene: TRBD2
V gene: TRBV7-9
J gene: TRBJ2-7
clone size: NA

CDR3 protein: CASSRGTFYEQYF
CDR3 DNA: TGTGCCAGCAGCCGAGGGACATTCTACGAGCAGTACTTC
D gene: NA
V gene: TRBV14
J gene: TRBJ2-7
clone size: NA

CDR3 protein: CASSLISGTYEQYF
CDR3 DNA: TGTGCCAGCAGTTTAATCAGCGGGACCTACGAGCAGTACTTC
D gene: TRBD2
V gene: TRBV28
J gene: TRBJ2-7
clone size: NA

CDR3 protein: CASSLVLNYGYTF
CDR3 DNA: TGTGCCAGCAGCTTAGTCCTGAACTATGGCTACACCTTC
D gene: NA
V gene: TRBV7-9
J gene: TRBJ1-2
clone size: few

CDR3 protein: CASSRTQGGSNTGELFF
CDR3 DNA: TGTGCCAGCAGCCGGACCCAGGGCGGATCGAACACCGGGGAGCTGTTTTTT
D gene: NA
V gene: TRBV7-9
J gene: TRBJ2-2
clone size: NA

CDR3 protein: CASSYSTVEVEQFF
CDR3 DNA: TGTGCCAGCAGTTACTCGACCGTCGAGGTTGAGCAGTTCTTC
D gene: NA
V gene: TRBV6-6
J gene: TRBJ2-1
clone size: NA

CDR3 protein: CASSPPFSSGGAYNEQFF
CDR3 DNA: TGTGCCAGCAGCCCTCCCTTTTCTAGCGGGGGCGCCTACAATGAGCAGTTCTTC
D gene: TRBD2
V gene: TRBV3-1/TRBV3-2
J gene: TRBJ2-1
clone size: NA

CDR3 protein: CASSLAGGLGGYTF
CDR3 DNA: TGTGCCAGCAGTTTAGCCGGGGGACTCGGTGGCTACACCTTC
D gene: NA
V gene: TRBV28
J gene: TRBJ1-2
clone size: NA

CDR3 protein: CASSSTRDSQTNEKLFF
CDR3 DNA: TGTGCCAGCTCGTCTACTCGGGACAGCCAAACTAATGAAAAACTGTTTTTT
D gene: TRBD1
V gene: TRBV28
J gene: TRBJ1-4
clone size: NA

CDR3 protein: CASSQQGPDTEAFF
CDR3 DNA: TGTGCCAGCAGTCAACAGGGCCCGGACACTGAAGCTTTCTTT
D gene: NA
V gene: TRBV2
J gene: TRBJ1-1
clone size: NA

CDR3 protein: CSASSQGNTEAFF
CDR3 DNA: TGCAGCGCTTCATCGCAGGGGAACACTGAAGCTTTCTTT
D gene: NA
V gene: TRBV29-1
J gene: TRBJ1-1
clone size: NA

CDR3 protein: CASSENRGQREGYTF
CDR3 DNA: TGTGCCAGCAGCGAAAATAGGGGGCAGAGAGAAGGCTACACCTTC
D gene: TRBD1
V gene: TRBV3-1/TRBV3-2
J gene: TRBJ1-2
clone size: once

CDR3 protein: CASSSPSRVNEQFF
CDR3 DNA: TGTGCCAGTAGCTCTCCTTCGCGGGTCAATGAGCAGTTCTTC
D gene: NA
V gene: TRBV19
J gene: TRBJ2-1
clone size: once

CDR3 protein: CASSTQGTEAFF
CDR3 DNA: TGCGCCAGCAGCACGCAGGGGACTGAAGCTTTCTTT
D gene: NA
V gene: TRBV5-1
J gene: TRBJ1-1
clone size: NA

CDR3 protein: CASSMSLAVYNEQFF
CDR3 DNA: TGTGCCAGTAGTATGTCACTAGCGGTCTACAATGAGCAGTTCTTC
D gene: TRBD2
V gene: TRBV19
J gene: TRBJ2-1
clone size: few

CDR3 protein: CASSLQGGRADTQYF
CDR3 DNA: TGTGCCAGCAGCTTGCAGGGGGGTCGGGCAGATACGCAGTATTTT
D gene: NA
V gene: TRBV5-4
J gene: TRBJ2-3
clone size: NA

CDR3 protein: CASSIRQGWDEKLFF
CDR3 DNA: TGTGCCAGCAGTATAAGACAGGGGTGGGATGAAAAACTGTTTTTT
D gene: TRBD1
V gene: TRBV6-5
J gene: TRBJ1-4
clone size: NA

CDR3 protein: CASSSPGTGNYNEQFF
CDR3 DNA: TGTGCCAGCAGTAGCCCAGGGACTGGAAATTACAATGAGCAGTTCTTC
D gene: NA
V gene: TRBV28
J gene: TRBJ2-1
clone size: once

CDR3 protein: CASSPRQGLDVEVSGELFF
CDR3 DNA: TGTGCCAGCAGCCCCCGACAGGGTTTGGATGTTGAGGTATCCGGGGAGCTGTTTTTT
D gene: TRBD1
V gene: TRBV5-4
J gene: TRBJ2-2
clone size: NA

CDR3 protein: CASSQERENTIYF
CDR3 DNA: TGCGCCAGCAGCCAAGAACGGGAAAACACCATATATTTT
D gene: NA
V gene: TRBV4-3
J gene: TRBJ1-3
clone size: NA

CDR3 protein: CASSFRQGAASPLHF
CDR3 DNA: TGTGCCAGCAGCTTCCGACAGGGGGCAGCTTCACCCCTCCACTTT
D gene: TRBD1
V gene: TRBV7-2
J gene: TRBJ1-6
clone size: NA

CDR3 protein: CASSARGITTDTQYF
CDR3 DNA: TGTGCCAGCAGCGCCCGGGGGATTACCACAGATACGCAGTATTTT
D gene: NA
V gene: TRBV9
J gene: TRBJ2-3
clone size: many

CDR3 protein: CASSTRTGASTDTQYF
CDR3 DNA: TGTGCCAGCAGCACCCGGACAGGGGCTAGCACAGATACGCAGTATTTT
D gene: TRBD1
V gene: TRBV5-4
J gene: TRBJ2-3
clone size: NA

CDR3 protein: CAISESLGAVASIGYTF
CDR3 DNA: TGTGCCATCAGTGAATCTTTGGGGGCAGTTGCATCTATCGGCTACACCTTC
D gene: NA
V gene: TRBV10-3
J gene: TRBJ1-2
clone size: NA

CDR3 protein: CASSEYVEQYF
CDR3 DNA: TGTGCCAGCAGTGAGTATGTCGAGCAGTACTTC
D gene: NA
V gene: TRBV2
J gene: TRBJ2-7
clone size: NA